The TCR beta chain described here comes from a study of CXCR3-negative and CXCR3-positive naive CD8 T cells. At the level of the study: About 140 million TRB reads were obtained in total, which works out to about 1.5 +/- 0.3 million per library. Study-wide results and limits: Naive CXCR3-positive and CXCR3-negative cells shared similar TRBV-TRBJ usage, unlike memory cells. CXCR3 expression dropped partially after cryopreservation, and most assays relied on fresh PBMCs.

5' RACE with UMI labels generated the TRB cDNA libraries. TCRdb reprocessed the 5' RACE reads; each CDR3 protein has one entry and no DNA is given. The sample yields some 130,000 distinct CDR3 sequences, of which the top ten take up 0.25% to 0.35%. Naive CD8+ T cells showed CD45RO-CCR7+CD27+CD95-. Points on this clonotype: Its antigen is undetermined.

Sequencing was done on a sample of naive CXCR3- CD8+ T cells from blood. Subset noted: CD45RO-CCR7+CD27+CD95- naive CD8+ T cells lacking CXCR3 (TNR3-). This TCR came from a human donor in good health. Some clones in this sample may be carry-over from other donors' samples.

CDR3 region: CASSLTSGRTEAFF. This chain uses TRBV7-3 with TRBJ1-1. This CDR3 comprises 14 residues. Germline assignment: CDR1 SGHTA and CDR2 FQGTGA.